The sequence of this TCR beta chain was determined in a study of blood T cell repertoires in COVID-19. Germline V lookup: CDR1 MGHRA, CDR2 YSYEKL. The CDR3 consists of 15 residues. The ends were cut back, 0 bases at V and 2 bases at J, with 11 bases in the middle. Clones were read by immunoSEQ multiplex PCR, and TCRdb kept only the in-frame ones, dropping some. This sample has roughly 500,000 clones, with roughly 90% found just once. This chain joins TRBV4-1 and TRBJ2-7, with D possibly matching TRBD1 (5 bases). The sample consisted of PBMCs or T cells enriched from blood (not recorded which). This TCR was recovered from a woman in her thirties or forties who had recovered from COVID-19. CDR3 loop: CASSQEEIGAYEQYF. The CDR3 DNA follows: TGCGCCAGCAGCCAAGAGGAGATAGGGGCCTACGAGCAGTACTTC.